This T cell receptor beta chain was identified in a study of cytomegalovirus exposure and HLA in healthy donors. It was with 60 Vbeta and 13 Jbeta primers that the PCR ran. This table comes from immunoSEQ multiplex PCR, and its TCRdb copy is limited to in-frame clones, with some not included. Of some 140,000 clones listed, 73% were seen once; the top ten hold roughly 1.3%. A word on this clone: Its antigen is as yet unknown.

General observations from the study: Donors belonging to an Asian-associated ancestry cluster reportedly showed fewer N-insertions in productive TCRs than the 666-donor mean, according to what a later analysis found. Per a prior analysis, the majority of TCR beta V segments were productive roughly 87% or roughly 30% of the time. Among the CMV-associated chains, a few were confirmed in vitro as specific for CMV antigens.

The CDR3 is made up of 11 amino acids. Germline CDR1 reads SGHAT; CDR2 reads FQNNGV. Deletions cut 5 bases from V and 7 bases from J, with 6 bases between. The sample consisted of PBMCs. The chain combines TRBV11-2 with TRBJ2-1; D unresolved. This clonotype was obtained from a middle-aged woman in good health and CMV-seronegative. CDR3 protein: CASSISNEQFF. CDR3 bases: TGTGCCAGCAGCATCAGTAATGAGCAGTTCTTC. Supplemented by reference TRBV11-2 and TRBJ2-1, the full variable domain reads EAGVAQSPRYKIIEKRQSVAFWCNPISGHATLYWYQQILGQGPKLLIQFQNNGVVDDSQLPKDRFSAERLKGVDSTLKIQPAKLEDSAVYLCASSISNEQFFGPGTRLTVL.